This TCR beta chain was sequenced in a study of a mutant IDH1 vaccine in newly diagnosed glioma. The germline V gene encodes CDR1 SGHTA and CDR2 FQGTGA. Deletions cut 6 bases from V and 3 bases from J, with 14 bases between. The CDR3 covers 15 residues. On this clone itself: Antigen unknown.

Clones were sequenced by immunoSEQ multiplex PCR, and TCRdb holds only the in-frame ones, with some missing. The data hold roughly 30,000 clones, with about 85% observed a single time. Time point denoted: week 5, during vaccination. In the vaccine, a single dose held 300 ug of the mutant IDH1 20-mer peptide, along with topical imiquimod. The sequence came from a woman aged 35 to 49 with glioma. Some clones in this sample may be carry-over from other donors' samples. The sequenced sample was peripheral blood mononuclear cells (PBMCs), obtained from a glioma patient whose treatment included an IDH1 peptide vaccine. The rearrangement links TRBV7-3 to TRBJ1-4; no clear D gene. The CDR3 spells CASRPTGSSNEKLFF. The CDR3 nucleotides read TGTGCCAGCAGACCTACCGGGTCCTCTAATGAAAAACTGTTTTTT.